This T cell receptor (beta chain) is drawn from a study of cytomegalovirus exposure and HLA in healthy donors. Assay: immunoSEQ multiplex PCR; the TCRdb copy retains only in-frame clones and omits some. The sample lists 150,000 to 200,000 clones, around nine tenths seen once, with 7.2% in the top ten. Concerning this clone itself: Its cognate antigen is unknown.

Study results and limitations: In vitro checks showed that a few CMV-associated chains really do target CMV antigens.

The origin of this receptor is a young man in good health and CMV-seropositive. The specimen sequenced was PBMCs.

This CDR3 is CASSRKKERGTREQYF. For the CDR3, the DNA is TGTGCCAGCAGTCGCAAAAAGGAGCGGGGGACCAGAGAGCAGTACTTC. The chain combines TRBV6-6 with TRBJ2-7; TRBD2 agrees at 8 bases. Germline CDR1 and CDR2: MNHNY and SVGAGI (reference sequence). Trimming took 5 bases from V and 7 from J; bases not matched to a gene: 16. CDR3 length: 16 residues.